This record looks at one TCR beta chain sequence and its context. Its antigen remains undetermined. Base qualities are not at hand, and no much larger clone is one base apart. Donors were approximately 42 systemically healthy Caucasian individuals from Russia aged roughly 6 to 100 years. Each donor gave approximately 9.4 milliliters of peripheral blood, drawn into EDTA-treated Vacutainer tubes. Ficoll-Paque density-gradient centrifugation was used to isolate PBMCs, with at least 7 million per sample. Trizol reagent was used to extract total RNA from PBMCs, with at least 6 micrograms per sample. The percentages of naive CD45RAhigh/CD27high T cells were determined by flow cytometry on a PBMC aliquot from every donor. The library was built by means of 5' RACE. The instrument was an Illumina HiSeq 2500. A second PCR of about 7 to 12 cycles was performed with a sample-barcoded 5' primer and a J-beta primer mix. Each TCR beta cDNA molecule received a unique molecular identifier from a template-switch 5' adaptor carrying 12 random nucleotides. Each sample yielded at least 2.5 million CDR3-containing paired-end reads. First-strand cDNA was synthesized from all RNA with the Mint cDNA synthesis kit, primed by a TRBC-specific oligonucleotide. Following uracil-DNA glycosylase treatment, a first 18-cycle PCR with universal primers M1SS and BC2_uni_R was performed on all cDNA. For the original study's pipeline: Each sample was normalized by randomly selecting 1 million high-quality reads, each carrying a distinct molecular identifier. Instead of being binned into consensus sequences, reads with shared molecular identifiers were discarded. MiTCR, run with a Q25 quality threshold and the strictest error-elimination algorithm, handled CDR3 identification, clonotype clustering and error correction. A nonparametric unseen species model with Euler transformation was used to estimate lower-bound total TCR beta diversity. In-frame beta chains were kept once TCRdb had trimmed the public reads at Q25 with fastp and called clones with MiXCR. Every distinct CDR3 protein forms one entry, paired with its most common genes and DNA. The V and J calls and clone size come from TCRdb's table, not from the authors' own analysis. The sample table records about 580,000 distinct CDR3 sequences; about 45% of these occur just once. The ten top clones hold about 22% of the sample.

The record originates from a study of blood T cells in healthy people across ages (dated by TCRdb to the mid-2010s). Notes on the research overall: In model experiments, roughly one uniquely barcoded TCR beta cDNA molecule per two T cells was captured by template switching. Four age groups were formed from the donors: young (average about 15 years), middle-aged (approximately 39), aged (approximately 60) and long-lived (roughly 88). Using the same blood draw, the study looked at two additional independent replicas of 1 million unique cDNA reads for two donors, one aged 18 to 30 and the other aged 80 or older. To track age-related changes in TCR beta repertoire diversity, the study relied on deep sequencing normalized with unique cDNA molecular identifiers. To avoid experimental bias, donors of different ages were randomly spread across the sequencing lanes.

V lost 5 bases and J lost 5 bases; the stretch between them is 13 bases long. CDR1 SGHTA and CDR2 FQGTGA were looked up in the germline V gene. From the cysteine through the phenylalanine, the CDR3 covers 14 amino acids. Here the CDR3 DNA is all that survives: 42 bases in frame from base 1. The full study reports these points: The long-lived group showed more naive CD4+ T cells, fewer expanded clones and increased TCR diversity than the aged group, suggesting age selection. Bulk unsorted PBMC profiling prevented conclusive comparison of naive and antigen-experienced compartments. Observed TCR beta diversity per million T cells fell roughly linearly with age, and a significant reduction was already apparent by age roughly 40. A strong correlation was found between observed TCR beta diversity and the percentage of naive T cells measured by flow cytometry. Donor CMV infection status was unknown, potentially confounding age-related changes in expanded clonotypes. Total diversity estimates from one million sequenced T cells were considered lower bounds and underestimates.

The V and J segments used are TRBV7-3 and TRBJ2-1, with the D gene not confidently named. This receptor was obtained from a man older than 75 in good health. Sequenced sample: blood. The sequenced DNA: TGTGCCAGCAGCCCGCCCGGCATGGACAATGAGCAGTTCTTC. Its amino acids are CASSPPGMDNEQFF.